Listed here are 18 T cell receptor beta chains from one sample, sequenced in a study of beta chain features in type 1 diabetes. Expressed TCRB transcripts were sequenced, since all the RNA that had been isolated was reverse transcribed. The protocol was immunoSEQ multiplex PCR, while the TCRdb copy is restricted to in-frame clones and leaves out a portion. The sample records 300,000 or so clones, 7% to 9% being singletons. The sample taken for sequencing was central memory CD4+ T cells from blood. The source of these receptors is a woman between 18 and 30 years old in good health.

In nucleotides, the CDR3 is TGTGCCAGCAGCTCAGACAGACTCGGGGCCAACGTCCTGACTTTC. Translating it yields CASSSDRLGANVLTF. V is TRBV13 and J is TRBJ2-6, with D possibly TRBD1 on 5 matching bases. The CDR3 spans 15 residues. With 4 bases removed from V and 4 bases from J, the gap between germline ends came to 11 bases. Germline V CDR1 and CDR2: PRHDT, FYEKMQ (reference sequence).

The chain combines TRBV5-1 with TRBJ2-3, with 11 bases identical to TRBD2. J lost 5 bases, V lost 4 bases, and 3 bases had no gene match. This CDR3 has 14 residues. Looked up from germline, CDR1 is SGHRS and CDR2 is YFSETQ. The DNA for the CDR3 is TGCGCCAGCAGCCCGGGGACTAGCGGAGATACGCAGTATTTT. Translation gives CASSPGTSGDTQYF.

This clone was observed a few times. This chain connects TRBV5-1 to TRBJ2-3; D is ambiguous. The germline V and J ends were trimmed by 0 bases and 6 bases, with 14 bases remaining between them. CDR1 and CDR2 from the germline V gene are SGHRS and YFSETQ. The CDR3 covers 15 residues. CDR3 bases: TGCGCCAGCAGCTTGGATGCAGCTGGTTTGGATACGCAGTATTTT. Its protein product is CASSLDAAGLDTQYF. The full variable domain, in which reference TRBV5-1 and TRBJ2-3 provide the parts outside the CDR3, is KAGVTQTPRYLIKTRGQQVTLSCSPISGHRSVSWYQQTPGQGLQFLFEYFSETQRNKGNFPGRFSGRQFSNSRSEMNVSTLELGDSALYLCASSLDAAGLDTQYFGPGTRLTVL.

This clone appeared a few times. The rearrangement links TRBV18 to TRBJ2-1, with 12 positions matching TRBD1. The CDR3 has 15 residues. Per the germline V gene, CDR1 is KGHSH and CDR2 is LQKENI. The V gene end was trimmed by 2 bases and the J gene end by 6 bases; junction bases not matched to a gene: 2. CDR3 DNA: TGTGCCAGCTCACCAGGGACAGGGGGCTTCAATGAGCAGTTCTTC. This encodes CASSPGTGGFNEQFF.

This clone was recorded a few times. The V call is TRBV28, the J call TRBJ2-7, with D possibly called TRBD1 or TRBD2 (6 bases each). V shed 7 bases and J shed 6 bases, with 19 bases lying between them. Germline-derived CDR1 and CDR2 are MDHEN and SYDVKM. This CDR3 contains 14 residues. CDR3 sequence (DNA): TGTGCCAGCATAAGGTCCGGGGGCCCACTCGAGCAGTACTTC. Translation gives CASIRSGGPLEQYF.

This clone was seen a few times. The V and J genes are TRBV18 and TRBJ2-3, with D perhaps TRBD2 (6 bases). This CDR3 contains 14 residues. Germline V gives CDR1 KGHSH, CDR2 LQKENI. Between the trimmed V and J ends, which lost 5 bases and 0 bases, there was a span of 9 bases. The CDR3 region is CASSGGLSTDTQYF. CDR3 in DNA: TGTGCCAGCTCAGGTGGACTAAGCACAGATACGCAGTATTTT.

The rearrangement uses TRBV7-8 and TRBJ1-5, with 10 bases fitting TRBD1. V gave up 5 bases and J gave up 2 bases; unmatched junction bases: 6. Germline loops: CDR1 SGHVS, CDR2 FQNEAQ. The CDR3 consists of 16 residues. The CDR3 bases are TGTGCCAGCAGCACCCGGACAGGGGGAGGCAATCAGCCCCAGCATTTT. Translating gives CASSTRTGGGNQPQHF.

This clone was detected ten times or more. This chain connects TRBV6-1 to TRBJ2-1, with a weak D call TRBD2 (6 bases). The CDR3 consists of 15 residues. Per germline, CDR1 MNHNS and CDR2 SASEGT. Trimming shortened V by 7 bases and J by 3 bases, and 16 bases separated the two germline ends. CDR3 in DNA: TGTGCCAGCACCCAAGCTGGGAGGAACTACAATGAGCAGTTCTTC. Translated: CASTQAGRNYNEQFF.

This clone has just a few counts. The V gene is TRBV15, the J gene TRBJ1-5; D not certain. Germline CDR1 and CDR2: LNHNV and YYDKDF (reference sequence). The length of the CDR3 is 13 residues. The germline V and J ends were trimmed by 0 bases and 9 bases, with 9 bases remaining between them. In DNA, the CDR3 is TGTGCCACCAGCAGAGAGGGATGGGGGCCCCAGCATTTT. Translated: CATSREGWGPQHF.

This clone was counted only a few times. The genes are TRBV6-5 and TRBJ2-5; D is ambiguous. The V gene's germline CDR1 is MNHEY and CDR2 SVGAGI. CDR3 length: 13 residues. Deletions cut 2 bases from V and 2 bases from J, with 6 bases between. The CDR3 DNA sequence: TGTGCCAGCAGTTACAGAGTACAAGAGACCCAGTACTTC. This sequence encodes CASSYRVQETQYF.

This clone was counted between two and nine times. The chain joins TRBV5-8 to TRBJ1-4, with 10 bases identical to TRBD1. From germline, CDR1 is SGHTS and CDR2 YDEGEE. V shed 2 bases and J 5 bases; nucleotides not matched to a gene: 12. This CDR3 region has 18 residues. The CDR3 reads CASSFYGTGVFRNEKLFF. CDR3 DNA sequence: TGTGCCAGCAGCTTCTATGGGACAGGGGTTTTTCGGAATGAAAAACTGTTTTTT.

The table lists this clone with a few counts. The rearrangement joins TRBV27 to TRBJ2-1; no firm D call. V lost 3 bases and J 2 bases, leaving 5 bases between the germline ends. The CDR3 runs 13 residues. Germline V CDR1 and CDR2: MNHEY, SMNVEV (reference sequence). CDR3 amino acids: CASSLNPYNEQFF. For the CDR3, the DNA is TGTGCCAGCAGTTTGAACCCCTACAATGAGCAGTTCTTC.

This clone was observed at least ten times. This sequence joins TRBV28 and TRBJ2-3; TRBD2 might be the D (6 bases). Germline assignment: CDR1 MDHEN and CDR2 SYDVKM. This CDR3 comprises 15 residues. V was shortened by 6 bases and J by 2 bases, with 15 bases between the two germline ends. In DNA form, the CDR3 reads TGTGCCAGCAGCTCACCGAGCGGGCTCACAGATACGCAGTATTTT. It codes for CASSSPSGLTDTQYF.

This clone appeared a few times. Other nucleotide sequences from this sample produce the same CDR3. This chain uses TRBV6-5 with TRBJ1-1; no firm D call. This CDR3 spans 13 amino acids. Germline CDR1 is MNHEY and CDR2 is SVGAGI. Trimming pared 6 bases from V and 1 base from J, leaving 9 bases between. In DNA, the CDR3 is TGTGCCAGCAGCCGACGGGGGAACACTGAAGCTTTCTTT. Translation: CASSRRGNTEAFF.

This clone was seen a few times. The rearrangement links TRBV11-2 to TRBJ2-3, with 10 bases that match TRBD1. The CDR3 runs 15 residues. Trimming cost V 5 bases and J 10 bases; bases outside gene matches: 12. The germline gives CDR1 SGHAT, CDR2 FQNNGV. CDR3 in DNA: TGTGCCAGCAGCCAAGATCTTATGGGACAGGGGTCGCAGTATTTT. Its protein product is CASSQDLMGQGSQYF.

The V and J genes are TRBV5-5 and TRBJ2-5; 7 bases map to TRBD1. This CDR3 has 15 amino acids. V was clipped by 1 base and J by 2 bases; unmatched bases: 5. Per germline, CDR1 SGHKS and CDR2 YYEKEE (reference sequence). CDR3: CASSLSPGQQETQYF. The CDR3 coding sequence is TGTGCCAGCAGCTTGTCACCGGGACAGCAAGAGACCCAGTACTTC.

At least ten counts were recorded for this clone. The chain carries TRBV15 and TRBJ2-3; D uncertain. Germline lookup yields CDR1 LNHNV and CDR2 YYDKDF (reference sequence). CDR3 length: 14 amino acids. Trimming stripped 0 bases from V and 2 bases from J, with 6 bases between. The DNA for the CDR3 is TGTGCCACCAGCAGAGACCCCAACACAGATACGCAGTATTTT. Protein sequence: CATSRDPNTDTQYF.

The rearrangement links TRBV4-2 to TRBJ2-6; no reliable D call. Germline CDR1 and CDR2: LGHNA and YNFKEQ. This CDR3 has 16 residues. Between the trimmed V and J ends, which lost 3 bases and 5 bases, there was a span of 14 bases. CDR3 amino acids: CASSHTNSPWANVLTF. The CDR3, as DNA: TGTGCCAGCAGCCATACTAACTCCCCCTGGGCCAACGTCCTGACTTTC.